The rows below give T cell receptor beta chains drawn from one sample of a study of T cell responses to AZD1222 COVID-19 vaccine. TCRdb's copy holds only in-frame clones and misses some; the assay was immunoSEQ multiplex PCR. The sample contains nearly 110,000 clones, under 95% of which appear only once. The starting material was peripheral blood, obtained 28 days after the second AZD1222 dose. These receptors originate from an adult who received the AZD1222 COVID-19 vaccine. Both conserved end residues are part of each CDR3. The D gene is left open where the match is weak. Part of the rows lack a size; the others show once, few, many or a class for expanded clones.

D gene	clone size	V gene	J gene	CDR3 protein	CDR3 DNA
-	few	TRBV10-1	TRBJ1-1	CASSESTWTNEAFF	TGCGCCAGCAGTGAGTCGACTTGGACAAATGAAGCTTTCTTT
-	-	TRBV29-1	TRBJ1-5	CSVEEGLGQPQHF	TGCAGCGTTGAAGAGGGGCTGGGGCAGCCCCAGCATTTT
-	-	TRBV28	TRBJ1-3	CASSLRPGRLLSGNTIYF	TGTGCCAGCAGTTTACGGCCAGGGAGGTTACTCTCTGGAAACACCATATATTTT
-	-	TRBV11-2	TRBJ2-5	CASSPQGSAGETQYF	TGTGCCAGCAGCCCCCAAGGGAGTGCGGGAGAGACCCAGTACTTC
-	-	TRBV5-1	TRBJ2-1	CASSGLQGPNEQFF	TGCGCCAGCAGCGGACTACAGGGCCCAAATGAGCAGTTCTTC
TRBD1	many	TRBV6-2/TRBV6-3	TRBJ1-6	CASSSNPDRGGSPLHF	TGTGCCAGCAGTTCAAACCCGGACAGGGGTGGGTCACCCCTCCACTTT
-	few	TRBV6-5	TRBJ1-1	CASSPGHTEAFF	TGTGCCAGCAGCCCGGGCCACACTGAAGCTTTCTTT
-	-	TRBV7-9	TRBJ1-1	CASSLYWGEGGRITEAFF	TGTGCCAGCAGCTTATATTGGGGCGAGGGTGGTAGGATCACTGAAGCTTTCTTT
-	-	TRBV29-1	TRBJ1-1	CSASGKIRNTEAFF	TGCAGCGCCTCGGGTAAGATTAGGAACACTGAAGCTTTCTTT
-	-	TRBV6-5	TRBJ1-4	CASCRQEANEKLFF	TGTGCCAGCTGCCGACAGGAGGCTAATGAAAAACTGTTTTTT
-	-	TRBV9	TRBJ1-1	CASSVARGATEAFF	TGTGCCAGCAGCGTAGCTCGGGGGGCGACTGAAGCTTTCTTT
-	-	TRBV7-2	TRBJ1-5	CASSPNSGGSNQPQHF	TGTGCCAGCAGCCCGAATTCGGGTGGTAGCAATCAGCCCCAGCATTTT
-	-	TRBV24-1	TRBJ1-5	CATSDWGANQPQHF	TGTGCCACCAGTGATTGGGGGGCGAATCAGCCCCAGCATTTT